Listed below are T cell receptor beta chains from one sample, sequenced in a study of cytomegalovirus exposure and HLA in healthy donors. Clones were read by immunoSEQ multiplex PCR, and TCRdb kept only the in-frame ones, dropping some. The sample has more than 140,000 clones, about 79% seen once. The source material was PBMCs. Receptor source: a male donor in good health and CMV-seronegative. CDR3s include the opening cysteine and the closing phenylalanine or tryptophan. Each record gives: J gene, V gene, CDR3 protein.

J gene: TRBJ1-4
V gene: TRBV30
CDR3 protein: CAWSTTDLTNEKLFF

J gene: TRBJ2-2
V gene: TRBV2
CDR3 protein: CASTEDRVDTGELFF

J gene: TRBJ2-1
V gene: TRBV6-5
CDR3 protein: CASRITGGSYNEQFF

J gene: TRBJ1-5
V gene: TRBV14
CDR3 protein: CASSQGVGQPQHF

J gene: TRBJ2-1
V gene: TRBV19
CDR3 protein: CASTLAGLGNNEQFF

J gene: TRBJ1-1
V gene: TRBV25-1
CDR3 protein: CASSEFGRAENTEAFF

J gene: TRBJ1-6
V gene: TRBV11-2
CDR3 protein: CASSLRRDRVNSPLHF

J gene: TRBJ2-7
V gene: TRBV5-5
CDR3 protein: CASSWGGNSYEQYF

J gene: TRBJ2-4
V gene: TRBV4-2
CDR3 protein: CASSPPATGAQYF

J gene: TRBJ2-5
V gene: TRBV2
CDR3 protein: CASRGTGGETQYF

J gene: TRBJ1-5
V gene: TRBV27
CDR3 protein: CASSLSLYQPQHF

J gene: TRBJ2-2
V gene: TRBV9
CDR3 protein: CASSGGDSRTGELFF

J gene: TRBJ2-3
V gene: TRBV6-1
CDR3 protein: CASILAGTDTQYF

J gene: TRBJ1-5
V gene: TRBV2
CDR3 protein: CASSEVPNQPQHF

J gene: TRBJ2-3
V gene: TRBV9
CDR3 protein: CASSVAVSGGLDATPFTSTDTQYF

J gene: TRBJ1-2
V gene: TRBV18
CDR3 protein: CASSPLEGQYGYTF

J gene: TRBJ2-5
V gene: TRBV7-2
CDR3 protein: CASSLAIAGGRGGQETQYF

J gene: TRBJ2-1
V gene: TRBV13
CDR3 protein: CASSPGRGYNEQFF

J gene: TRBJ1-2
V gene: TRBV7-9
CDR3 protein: CASSTSPGTDYGYTF

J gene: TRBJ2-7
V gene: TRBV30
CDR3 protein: CAWSLRLAGTYEQYF

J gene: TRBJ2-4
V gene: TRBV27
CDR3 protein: CASSPRRGENIQYF

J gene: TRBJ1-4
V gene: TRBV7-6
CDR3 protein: CASSLAGANEKLFF

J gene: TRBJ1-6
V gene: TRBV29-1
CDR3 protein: CSVGGGDSPLHF

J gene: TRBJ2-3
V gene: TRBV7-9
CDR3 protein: CASSAAEQSPTDTQYF

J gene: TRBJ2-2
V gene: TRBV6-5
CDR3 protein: CASSYSTRDTGELFF

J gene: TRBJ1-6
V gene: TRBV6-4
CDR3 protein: CASERENSPLHF

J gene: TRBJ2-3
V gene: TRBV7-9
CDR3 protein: CSSSLGGLAETSTDTQYF

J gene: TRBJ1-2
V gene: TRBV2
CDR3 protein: CASSGEQGDYGYTF

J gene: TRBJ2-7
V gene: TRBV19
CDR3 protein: CASRRDSQGEQYF

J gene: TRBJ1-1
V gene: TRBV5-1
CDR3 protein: CASSLMGQGNTEAFF

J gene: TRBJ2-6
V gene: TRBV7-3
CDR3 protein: CASSFRASSGANVLTF

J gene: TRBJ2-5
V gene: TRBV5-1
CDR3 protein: CASSLSGQEVQTQYF

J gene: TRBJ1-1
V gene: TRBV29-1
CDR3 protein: CSGQGWTEAFF

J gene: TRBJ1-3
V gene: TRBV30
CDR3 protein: CAWTAGVGNTIYF

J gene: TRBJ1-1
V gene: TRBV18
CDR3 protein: CASSPPNKAGFTEAFF

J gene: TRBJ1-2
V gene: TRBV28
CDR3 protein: CASSQDPYGYTF

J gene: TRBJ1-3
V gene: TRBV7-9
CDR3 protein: CASSLVGTGGSKGNTIYF

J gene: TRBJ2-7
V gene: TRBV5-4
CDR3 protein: CASSLGGTGGFYEQYF

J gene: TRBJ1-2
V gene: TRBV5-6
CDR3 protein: CASSPAGTYGYTF

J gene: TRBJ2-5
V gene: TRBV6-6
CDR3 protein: CASSYSGQGSWETQYF

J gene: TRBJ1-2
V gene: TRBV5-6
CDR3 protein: CASSLQPGLAELNYGYTF

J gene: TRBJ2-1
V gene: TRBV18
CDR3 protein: CASSSGQGATYNEQFF

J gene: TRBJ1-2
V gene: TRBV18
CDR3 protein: CASSPDSNGYTF

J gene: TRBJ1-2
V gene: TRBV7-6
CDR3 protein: CASRGDRLGDYGYTF